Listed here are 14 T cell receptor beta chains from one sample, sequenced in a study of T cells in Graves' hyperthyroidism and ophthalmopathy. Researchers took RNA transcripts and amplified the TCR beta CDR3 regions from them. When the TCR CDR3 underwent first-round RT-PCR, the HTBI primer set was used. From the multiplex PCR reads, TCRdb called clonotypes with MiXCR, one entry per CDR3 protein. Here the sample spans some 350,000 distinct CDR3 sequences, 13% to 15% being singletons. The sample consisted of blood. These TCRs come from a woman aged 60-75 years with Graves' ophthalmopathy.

The CDR3 coding sequence is TGTGCCACCAGTGATTGGACAGGTTACCAAGAGACCCAGTACTTC. It specifies CATSDWTGYQETQYF. The chain combines TRBV24-1 with TRBJ2-5, with 7 bases aligning to TRBD1. The germline CDR1 and CDR2 sequences are KGHDR and SFDVKD. After removal of 2 bases from V and 0 bases from J, the junction contained 2 bases not matched to a gene. The CDR3 runs 15 residues.

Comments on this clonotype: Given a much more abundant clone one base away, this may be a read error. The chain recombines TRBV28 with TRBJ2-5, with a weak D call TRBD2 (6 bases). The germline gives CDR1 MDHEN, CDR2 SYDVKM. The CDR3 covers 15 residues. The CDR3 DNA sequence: TGTGCCAGCAGCTCCACTAACTATTATCGGGAGACCCCGTACTTC. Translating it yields CASSSTNYYRETPYF.

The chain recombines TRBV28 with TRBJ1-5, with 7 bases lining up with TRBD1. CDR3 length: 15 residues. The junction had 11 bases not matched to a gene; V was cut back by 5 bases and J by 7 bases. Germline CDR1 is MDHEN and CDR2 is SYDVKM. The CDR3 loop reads CASSELTGRNQPQHF. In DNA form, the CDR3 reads TGTGCCAGCAGTGAATTGACAGGGCGTAACCAGCCCCAGCATTTT.

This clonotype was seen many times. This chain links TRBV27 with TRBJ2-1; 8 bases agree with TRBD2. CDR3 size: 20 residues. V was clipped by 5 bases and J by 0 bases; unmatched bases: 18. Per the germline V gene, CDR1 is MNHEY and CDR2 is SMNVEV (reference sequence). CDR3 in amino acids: CASSNHTGLGGTSSYNEQFF. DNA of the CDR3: TGTGCCAGCAGTAACCACACGGGACTAGGGGGAACAAGCTCCTACAATGAGCAGTTCTTC.

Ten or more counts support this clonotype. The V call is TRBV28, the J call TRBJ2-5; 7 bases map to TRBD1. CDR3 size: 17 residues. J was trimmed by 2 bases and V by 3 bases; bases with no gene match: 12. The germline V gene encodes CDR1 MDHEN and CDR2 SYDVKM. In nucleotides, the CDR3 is TGTGCCAGCAGTTTCGTTAACCCCTCGGGACAGCAAGAGACCCAGTACTTC. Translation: CASSFVNPSGQQETQYF.

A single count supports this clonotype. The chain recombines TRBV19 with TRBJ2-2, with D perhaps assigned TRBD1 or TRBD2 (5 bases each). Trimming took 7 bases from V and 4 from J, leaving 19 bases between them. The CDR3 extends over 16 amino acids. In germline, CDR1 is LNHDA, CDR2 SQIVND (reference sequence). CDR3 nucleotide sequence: TGTGCCAGTATTCATAAGGGGTTCGGAGGCACCGGGGAGCTGTTTTTT. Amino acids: CASIHKGFGGTGELFF. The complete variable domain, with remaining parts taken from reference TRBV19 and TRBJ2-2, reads DGGITQSPKYLFRKEGQNVTLSCEQNLNHDAMYWYRQDPGQGLRLIYYSQIVNDFQKGDIAEGYSVSREKKESFPLTVTSAQKNPTAFYLCASIHKGFGGTGELFFGEGSRLTVL.

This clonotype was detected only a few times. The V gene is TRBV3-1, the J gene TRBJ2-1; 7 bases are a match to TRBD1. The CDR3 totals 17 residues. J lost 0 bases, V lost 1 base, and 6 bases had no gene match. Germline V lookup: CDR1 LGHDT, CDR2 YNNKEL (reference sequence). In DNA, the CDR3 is TGTGCCAGCAGCCAAGCCGGACAGGCCAGCTCCTACAATGAGCAGTTCTTC. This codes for CASSQAGQASSYNEQFF.

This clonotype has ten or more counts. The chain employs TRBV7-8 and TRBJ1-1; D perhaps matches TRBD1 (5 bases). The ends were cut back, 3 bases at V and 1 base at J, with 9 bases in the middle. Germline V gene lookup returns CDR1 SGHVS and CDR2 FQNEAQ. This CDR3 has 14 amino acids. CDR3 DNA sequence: TGTGCCAGCAGCTTCGGACACTCGAACACTGAAGCTTTCTTT. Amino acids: CASSFGHSNTEAFF.

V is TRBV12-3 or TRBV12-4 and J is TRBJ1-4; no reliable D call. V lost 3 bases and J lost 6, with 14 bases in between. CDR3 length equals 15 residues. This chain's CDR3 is CASSLVALGDEKLFF. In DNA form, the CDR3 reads TGTGCCAGCAGTTTGGTAGCCCTGGGCGATGAAAAACTGTTTTTT.

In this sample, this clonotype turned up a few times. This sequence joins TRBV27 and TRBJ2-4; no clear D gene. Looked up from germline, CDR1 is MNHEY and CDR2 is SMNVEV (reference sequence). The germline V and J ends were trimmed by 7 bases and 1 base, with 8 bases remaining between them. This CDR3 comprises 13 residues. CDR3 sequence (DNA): TGTGCCAGCACAGATAGTGCCAAAAACATTCAGTACTTC. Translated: CASTDSAKNIQYF.

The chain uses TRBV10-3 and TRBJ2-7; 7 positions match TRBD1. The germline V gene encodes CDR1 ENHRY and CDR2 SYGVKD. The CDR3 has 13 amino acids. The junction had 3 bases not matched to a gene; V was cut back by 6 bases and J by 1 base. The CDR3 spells CAISPDRSYEQYF. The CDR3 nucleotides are TGTGCCATCAGCCCGGACAGGTCCTACGAGCAGTACTTC.

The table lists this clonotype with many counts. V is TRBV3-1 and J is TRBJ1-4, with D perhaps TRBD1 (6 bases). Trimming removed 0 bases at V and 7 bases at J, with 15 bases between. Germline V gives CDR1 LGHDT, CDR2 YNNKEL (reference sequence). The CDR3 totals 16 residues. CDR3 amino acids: CASSQEGQGRPEKLFF. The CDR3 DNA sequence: TGTGCCAGCAGCCAAGAAGGGCAGGGGCGACCTGAAAAACTGTTTTTT.

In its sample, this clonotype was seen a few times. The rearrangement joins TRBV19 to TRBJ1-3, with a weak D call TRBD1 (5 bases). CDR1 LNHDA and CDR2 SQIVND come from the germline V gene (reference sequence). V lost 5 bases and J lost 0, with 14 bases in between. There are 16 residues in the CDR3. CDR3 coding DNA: TGTGCCAGTAGTTGGGGACCGGATCGCTCTGGAAACACCATATATTTT. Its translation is CASSWGPDRSGNTIYF.

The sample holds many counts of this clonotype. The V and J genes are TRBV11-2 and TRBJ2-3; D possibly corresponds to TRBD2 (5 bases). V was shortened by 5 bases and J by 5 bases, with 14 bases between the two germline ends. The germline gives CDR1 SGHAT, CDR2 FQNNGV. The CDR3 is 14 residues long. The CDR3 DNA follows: TGTGCCAGCAGCCCTCCCGAGGGCGGAGATACGCAGTATTTT. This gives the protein CASSPPEGGDTQYF.